This T cell receptor beta chain was recovered during a study of regulatory T cells in long-lasting Graves disease. Trimming removed 1 base from V and 6 bases from J, with 10 bases in between. Germline CDR1 and CDR2: SGHRS and YFSETQ. The CDR3 is 13 amino acids. The TCR beta library used iRepertoire HTBI primers with Arm-PCR amplification of CDR3. One entry per CDR3 protein, called by TCRdb with MiXCR from the multiplex PCR reads. The table has under 400,000 distinct CDR3 sequences, approximately 15% seen once. The sample holds many counts of this clonotype. Its specificity is not known. Sample time point: newly diagnosed GD, antithyroid drugs for less than 3 months. Construction of the TCR library relied on RNA isolated from PBMCs. Graves' disease diagnoses used American Thyroid Association guidelines. General study findings and limits: Compared with new cases, persistent Graves' patients showed reduced TCR diversity. Thyroid tissue was not sampled; only peripheral blood was.

The data also belong to a second study, concerning T cells in Graves' hyperthyroidism and ophthalmopathy. That report adds: The blood repertoire included most of the expanded thyroid clonotypes above 0.001.

The chain joins TRBV5-1 to TRBJ1-2; D is possibly TRBD1 (5 bases). The material was peripheral blood mononuclear cells (PBMCs), obtained at new diagnosis, from a patient treated with antithyroid drugs. The TCR originated in a man aged 35 to 55 with Graves disease. CDR3 sequence reads: CASSLQGVNGYTF. CDR3 DNA sequence: TGCGCCAGCAGCTTGCAAGGGGTAAATGGCTACACCTTC.